What follows are 29 T cell receptor beta chains derived from one specimen sequenced in a study of immune heterogeneity within non-small cell lung tumors. Amplification of the TCR beta CDR3 was achieved through multiplex PCR with 32 V and 13 J primers. TCRdb itself ran the multiplex PCR reads through MiXCR, one entry per CDR3 protein. The sample contains some 10,000 distinct CDR3 sequences, under 30% of which appear only once. Bulk tumor genomic DNA constituted the template, at around 600 ng per sample. Every primary tumor yielded several biopsies, spaced far apart, that were taken during surgery. Each patient presented with untreated, newly diagnosed non-small cell lung cancer and received curative surgery. The sequenced material came from lung tumor tissue. These receptors all come from a woman aged 55-70 years with non-small cell lung cancer.

In this sample, this clonotype turned up many times. The chain combines TRBV18 with TRBJ2-7; unclear D gene. CDR3 length equals 14 residues. V was shortened by 0 bases and J by 1 base, with 7 bases between the two germline ends. Germline CDR1 KGHSH, CDR2 LQKENI. The CDR3 DNA is TGTGCCAGCTCACCACCAGGGCCATCCTACGAGCAGTACTTC. It is translated as CASSPPGPSYEQYF.

This clonotype was detected many times. The gene calls are TRBV6-2 or TRBV6-3 and TRBJ2-1; 7 bases map to TRBD2. Germline V gene lookup returns CDR1 MNHEY and CDR2 SVGEGT. V was pared by 5 bases and J by 3 bases, with 7 bases of the junction left unmatched. The length of the CDR3 is 15 residues. The CDR3 coding sequence is TGTGCCAGCAGTCAACCAGCGGGGAACTACAATGAGCAGTTCTTC. Translated, it gives CASSQPAGNYNEQFF.

This clonotype occurred a few times. The chain has TRBV6-1 and TRBJ2-2; tentative D call: TRBD2 (5 bases). The germline V gene encodes CDR1 MNHNS and CDR2 SASEGT. This CDR3 comprises 14 residues. V lost 3 bases to trimming and J lost 5 bases, with 10 bases between them. The CDR3 DNA reads TGTGCCAGCAGTGAGGGAGTTGAAACCGGGGAGCTGTTTTTT. This translates into CASSEGVETGELFF.

In this sample, this clonotype is medium-sized. The gene calls are TRBV15 and TRBJ2-3, with 8 bases lining up with TRBD1. The V segment lost 1 base and the J segment 5 bases; nucleotides outside the gene matches: 8. The length of the CDR3 is 16 residues. Germline lookup yields CDR1 LNHNV and CDR2 YYDKDF (reference sequence). This CDR3 is CATSRVSGGSVDTQYF. The CDR3 nucleotides read TGTGCCACCAGCAGAGTGTCAGGGGGCTCGGTAGATACGCAGTATTTT.

This clonotype was found a few times. This may be a read error, as it is one base from a much larger clone. V gene TRBV19 combines with J gene TRBJ1-1; a possible D gene is TRBD1 (5 bases). Trimming removed 7 bases at V and 4 bases at J, with 19 bases between. CDR3 length: 15 amino acids. Looked up from germline, CDR1 is LNHDA and CDR2 is SQIVND (reference sequence). Written as DNA, the CDR3 is TGTGCCAGTAATACCCGGACATACGGGGGCACTGAAGCTTTCTTT. This codes for CASNTRTYGGTEAFF.

By share, this clonotype counts as medium-sized. The V call is TRBV12-3 or TRBV12-4, the J call TRBJ2-5; the D is unclear. V was cut by 6 bases and J by 3 bases, with 11 bases left in between. The CDR3 has 13 residues. In DNA, the CDR3 is TGTGCCAGCAGCTGGGGTAGGAAAGAGACCCAGTACTTC. Protein sequence: CASSWGRKETQYF.

This clonotype was detected many times. V usage is TRBV14 and J usage is TRBJ2-1; TRBD2 agrees at 11 bases. The trim removed 0 bases at V and 7 bases at J, leaving 8 bases unmatched. The CDR3 consists of 17 residues. Germline V CDR1 and CDR2: SGHDN, FVKESK. The CDR3 DNA sequence: TGTGCCAGCAGCCAAGATCTACTAGCGGGAGTGACTAATGAGCAGTTCTTC. Encoded protein: CASSQDLLAGVTNEQFF.

This clonotype appeared many times. The chain recombines TRBV20-1 with TRBJ2-1; no firm D call. Trimming removed 6 bases at V and 2 bases at J, with 5 bases between. Germline CDR1 reads DFQATT; CDR2 reads SNEGSKA (reference sequence). The CDR3 extends over 11 amino acids. CDR3 nucleotides: TGCAGTGCCCCCGCCTACAATGAGCAGTTCTTC. This sequence encodes CSAPAYNEQFF.

This chain joins TRBV18 and TRBJ2-7; 9 nucleotides align to TRBD1. Trimming at V came to 4 bases and at J to 4 bases, leaving 5 bases not matched to a gene. Germline V gene sequence: CDR1 KGHSH, CDR2 LQKENI. CDR3 length: 14 residues. The CDR3 DNA is TGTGCCAGCTCACTCGGGACAGGGTGGTACGAGCAGTACTTC. As protein: CASSLGTGWYEQYF.

This clonotype counts as medium-sized. V and J are TRBV7-8 and TRBJ1-1; D unresolved. This CDR3 contains 12 residues. Between the trimmed V and J ends, which lost 1 base and 3 bases, there was a span of 3 bases. Germline assignment: CDR1 SGHVS and CDR2 FQNEAQ. The CDR3 nucleotides are TGTGCCAGCAGCTTAGGGTACACTGAAGCTTTCTTT. Residues: CASSLGYTEAFF.

This clonotype is judged medium-sized. The chain recombines TRBV6-5 with TRBJ1-4; 9 nucleotides align to TRBD1. The V gene end was trimmed by 2 bases and the J gene end by 8 bases; junction bases not matched to a gene: 9. CDR3 length: 16 amino acids. The germline gives CDR1 MNHEY, CDR2 SVGAGI. In DNA form, the CDR3 reads TGTGCCAGCAGTTACACCCAACAGGGGGCAGAGGAAAAACTGTTTTTT. Protein product: CASSYTQQGAEEKLFF.

In this sample, this clonotype is medium-sized. The gene calls are TRBV3-1 and TRBJ2-7; D is unclear. V lost 4 bases to trimming and J lost 3 bases, with 10 bases between them. The CDR3 contains 13 residues. The V gene's germline CDR1 is LGHDT and CDR2 YNNKEL (reference sequence). In DNA form, the CDR3 reads TGTGCCAGCAGCCTCGGTAGACTCTACGAGCAGTACTTC. Encoded protein: CASSLGRLYEQYF.

As regards this clonotype: A clone one base away is much larger, so this may be a read error. V and J are TRBV28 and TRBJ1-2, with D hard to call. The length of the CDR3 is 11 residues. Germline CDR1 is MDHEN and CDR2 is SYDVKM. CDR3 sequence (DNA): TGTGTCAGCAGTTTAAGAAGGGGCTACACCTTC. Translated: CVSSLRRGYTF.

Here the CDR3 reads CASSLGWINEKLFF. DNA of the CDR3: TGTGCCAGCAGCTTAGGTTGGATTAATGAAAAACTGTTTTTT. The chain has TRBV7-6 and TRBJ1-4; D gene ambiguous. This CDR3 is 14 amino acids long. In germline, CDR1 is SGHVS, CDR2 FNYEAQ. Trimming shortened V by 1 base and J by 4 bases, and 7 bases separated the two germline ends. The variable domain in full, completed from reference TRBV7-6 and TRBJ1-4, reads GAGVSQSPRYKVTKRGQDVALRCDPISGHVSLYWYRQALGQGPEFLTYFNYEAQQDKSGLPNDRFSAERPEGSISTLTIQRTEQRDSAMYRCASSLGWINEKLFFGSGTQLSVL.

The chain is built from TRBV4-1 and TRBJ2-2, with TRBD1 matching over 8 bases. The CDR3 covers 16 residues. V shed 0 bases, J shed 6 bases, and the junction held 6 bases outside the gene matches. The V gene's germline CDR1 is MGHRA and CDR2 YSYEKL. The CDR3 nucleotides read TGCGCCAGCAGCCAAGATCCCACAGGGGGGTCCGGGGAGCTGTTTTTT. Translating it yields CASSQDPTGGSGELFF.

In this sample, this clonotype turned up a few times. This chain uses TRBV9 with TRBJ1-2; 7 bases are shared with TRBD1. Germline V gene data show CDR1 as SGDLS and CDR2 as YYNGEE. The CDR3 has 14 residues. Losses at the gene ends were 3 bases for V and 8 bases for J; bases not matched to a gene: 10. CDR3 protein: CASSGAHRGRGYTF. CDR3 sequence (DNA): TGTGCCAGCAGCGGAGCCCACAGGGGTCGGGGCTACACCTTC.

The rearrangement links TRBV12-3 or TRBV12-4 to TRBJ2-1; 8 positions match TRBD2. The CDR3 spans 14 residues. Germline trimming cut 7 bases from V and 8 bases from J; bases unmatched to any gene: 10. The CDR3 nucleotides read TGTGCCAGCAAGCCGGGACTAGGGAACCATGAGCAGTTCTTC. It encodes CASKPGLGNHEQFF.

CDR3 sequence (DNA): TGTGCCAGCAGCTTAGATTTCACTGAAGCTTTCTTT. The encoded protein is CASSLDFTEAFF. The J gene is TRBJ1-1, the V gene TRBV7-2; D not resolved. The length of the CDR3 is 12 residues. V was cut by 1 base and J by 4 bases, with 4 bases left in between. The V gene's germline CDR1 is SGHTA and CDR2 FQGNSA.

This clonotype was recorded many times. V gene TRBV25-1 combines with J gene TRBJ2-7; 8 positions match TRBD2. Germline V gene sequence: CDR1 MGHDK, CDR2 SYGVNS. The V and J ends lost 3 bases and 5 bases, in that order; junction bases with no gene match: 18. This CDR3 is 18 amino acids long. CDR3 DNA sequence: TGTGCCAGCAGTGATGAGTCCCCTTGGGCTAGCGGGTATGACGAGCAGTACTTC. It yields the protein CASSDESPWASGYDEQYF.

This sequence joins TRBV29-1 and TRBJ2-1; weak D call: TRBD1 (5 bases). The CDR3 consists of 12 residues. Germline CDR1 and CDR2: SQVTM and ANQGSEA. V shed 1 base and J shed 7 bases, with 8 bases lying between them. CDR3 in amino acids: CSVEAGPNEQFF. The CDR3 DNA reads as TGCAGCGTTGAAGCAGGGCCGAATGAGCAGTTCTTC.

As concerns this clonotype: A much larger clone sits a single nucleotide away, making a read error possible. This chain links TRBV11-2 with TRBJ2-1; 8 nucleotides match TRBD2. The germline CDR1 and CDR2 sequences are SGHAT and FQNNGV. V gave up 5 bases and J gave up 9 bases; unmatched junction bases: 15. The CDR3 covers 16 residues. CDR3 region: CASSPRGGARGGEQFF. The CDR3 DNA reads TGTGCCAGCAGCCCCCGGGGGGGGGCCCGCGGTGGTGAGCAGTTCTTC.

With respect to this clonotype: A much larger clone lies one base from this, so it may be a read error. V is TRBV14 and J is TRBJ2-7, with 7 bases identical to TRBD1. The CDR3 runs 12 residues. Trimming took 5 bases from V and 6 from J; bases not matched to a gene: 4. CDR1 and CDR2 from the germline V gene are SGHDN and FVKESK. CDR3 amino acids: CASSKGGFEQYF. The CDR3 DNA follows: TGTGCCAGCAGCAAAGGGGGCTTCGAGCAGTACTTC.

This chain uses TRBV30 with TRBJ1-4; 7 nucleotides line up with TRBD1. Germline values: CDR1 GTSNPN, CDR2 SVGIG (reference sequence). The CDR3 extends over 12 amino acids. J lost 10 bases, V lost 1 base, and 3 bases had no gene match. The CDR3 DNA reads as TGTGCCTGGAGTGCAGGGGGAGGAAAACTGTTTTTT. Amino acid sequence: CAWSAGGGKLFF.

The chain has TRBV27 and TRBJ2-1; D is perhaps TRBD2 (6 bases). Germline lookup yields CDR1 MNHEY and CDR2 SMNVEV (reference sequence). The germline V and J ends were trimmed by 6 bases and 12 bases, with 18 bases remaining between them. The length of the CDR3 is 13 residues. CDR3 residues: CASRASPAGRQFF. The CDR3, as DNA: TGTGCCAGCAGGGCTAGCCCGGCGGGGAGGCAGTTCTTC.

In this sample, this clonotype turned up a few times. A much bigger clone sits one base away, suggesting this may be a read error. The chain recombines TRBV20-1 with TRBJ2-3; D remains ambiguous. The tail of the sequence fits TRBJ1-5 better, so the J call may be wrong. Germline CDR1 and CDR2: DFQATT and SNEGSKA (reference sequence). This CDR3 region has 17 residues. The CDR3 loop is CSARDARLAVLTDTQHF. In DNA, the CDR3 is TGCAGTGCTAGAGATGCACGACTAGCGGTCCTCACAGATACGCAGCATTTT.

The J gene is TRBJ2-2, the V gene TRBV5-1, with D uncertain. Germline loops: CDR1 SGHRS, CDR2 YFSETQ. The CDR3 has 15 amino acids. The V and J ends lost 7 bases and 0 bases respectively, with 13 bases between them. CDR3 region: CASGPDQTNTGELFF. CDR3 bases: TGCGCCAGCGGCCCTGATCAAACGAACACCGGGGAGCTGTTTTTT.

Notes on this clonotype: A much more abundant neighbour one base away suggests this may be a read error. The chain employs TRBV10-2 and TRBJ1-5, with D unresolved. This CDR3 contains 15 residues. CDR1 is WSHSY, CDR2 SAAADI, per germline. V dropped 7 bases and J dropped 4 bases, with 17 bases sitting between them. The CDR3 DNA follows: TGCGCCAGCATCGAGCTAGGAATTGGGAATCAGCCCCAGCATTTT. It is translated as CASIELGIGNQPQHF.

This sequence joins TRBV20-1 and TRBJ1-6; no definite D call. Trimming pared 6 bases from V and 10 bases from J, leaving 10 bases between. The germline CDR1 and CDR2 sequences are DFQATT and SNEGSKA (reference sequence). The CDR3 loop spans 11 amino acids. The CDR3, as DNA: TGCAGTGCCTACCTAGGATCACCCCTCCACTTT. It yields the protein CSAYLGSPLHF.

This clonotype was picked up many times. This chain connects TRBV9 to TRBJ2-1; 9 bases line up with TRBD1. The CDR3 covers 16 residues. Trimming removed 2 bases from V and 1 base from J; junction bases left unmatched: 4. CDR1 is SGDLS and CDR2 is YYNGEE in the germline V gene. The CDR3 is CASSVQDRGSYNEQFF. CDR3 in DNA: TGTGCCAGCAGCGTTCAGGACAGGGGATCCTACAATGAGCAGTTCTTC.